This TCR beta chain was obtained from a study of T cell repertoires in aging, cancer and after chemotherapy. Whole-study results and caveats: In healthy donors, age-related TCR diversity loss mainly reflected lost richness. These repertoire data do not allow conclusions about immunological memory after chemotherapy.

By share of the sample, this clonotype is medium-sized. Its specificity is not known. The template was genomic DNA from peripheral blood, not RNA. A mixed TRB-A/B primer pool amplified rearranged TRB by multiplex touch-down PCR. MiXCR was run by TCRdb on the multiplex PCR reads, yielding one entry per CDR3 protein. The table lists several thousand distinct CDR3 sequences, over 30% of them singletons. Germline lookup yields CDR1 GTSNPN and CDR2 SVGIG (reference sequence). The V end was cut by 0 bases, the J end by 0 bases, with 5 bases between. This CDR3 has 13 amino acids. Sample: blood. This sequence joins TRBV30 and TRBJ1-2; possibly TRBD1 for D (5 bases). The clonotype originates from a human donor in good health. CDR3 in amino acids: CAWSVQANYGYTF. The CDR3 DNA reads TGTGCCTGGAGTGTACAGGCTAACTATGGCTACACCTTC.